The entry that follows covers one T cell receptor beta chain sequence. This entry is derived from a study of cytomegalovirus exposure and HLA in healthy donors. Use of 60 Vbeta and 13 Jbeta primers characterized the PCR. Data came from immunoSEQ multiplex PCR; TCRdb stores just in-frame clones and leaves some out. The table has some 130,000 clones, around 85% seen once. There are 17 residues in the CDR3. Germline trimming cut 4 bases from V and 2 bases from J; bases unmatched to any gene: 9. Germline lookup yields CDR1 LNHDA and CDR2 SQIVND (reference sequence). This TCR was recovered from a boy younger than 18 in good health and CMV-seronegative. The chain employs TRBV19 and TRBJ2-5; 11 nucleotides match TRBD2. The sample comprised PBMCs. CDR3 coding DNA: TGTGCCAGTAGTACCCTGACAGGGACTAGCGGACAAGAGACCCAGTACTTC. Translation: CASSTLTGTSGQETQYF. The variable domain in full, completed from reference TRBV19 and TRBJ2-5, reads DGGITQSPKYLFRKEGQNVTLSCEQNLNHDAMYWYRQDPGQGLRLIYYSQIVNDFQKGDIAEGYSVSREKKESFPLTVTSAQKNPTAFYLCASSTLTGTSGQETQYFGPGTRLLVL.